The 28 T cell receptor beta chains presented below share a single source sample, sequenced in a study of T-cell reconstitution after alpha-beta-depleted transplantation in children. A library of TCRbeta sequences, prepared with unique molecular identifiers, was generated. TCRdb ran MiXCR on the PCR reads and lists one entry per CDR3 protein. The sample includes more than 200,000 distinct CDR3 sequences, 9.7% of them seen just once. The material was PBMCs from the stem cell graft donor, obtained from the stem cell graft. These receptors all come from a human donor who donated a stem cell graft to a child with SCID.

This clonotype was counted at least ten times. The genes are TRBV28 and TRBJ2-1; 11 bases are shared with TRBD2. CDR1 is MDHEN, CDR2 SYDVKM, per germline. The CDR3 sequence is 16 residues long. The V gene end was trimmed by 8 bases and the J gene end by 3 bases; junction bases not matched to a gene: 9. The CDR3 reads CASERASGGFYNEQFF. CDR3 nucleotides: TGTGCCAGCGAGAGGGCTAGCGGGGGGTTCTACAATGAGCAGTTCTTC.

This clonotype was counted at least ten times. The chain couples TRBV7-8 to TRBJ2-3, with D perhaps being TRBD1 or TRBD2 (6 bases each). The CDR3 spans 15 residues. Trimming removed 1 base from V and 4 bases from J, with 12 bases in between. Germline lookup yields CDR1 SGHVS and CDR2 FQNEAQ. The CDR3 region is CASSLGGAGPDTQYF. DNA for the CDR3: TGTGCCAGCAGCTTAGGGGGGGCCGGGCCAGATACGCAGTATTTT.

In this sample, this clonotype turned up many times. This rearrangement joins TRBV5-4 to TRBJ2-2, with 9 bases matching TRBD1. This CDR3 is 16 amino acids long. Germline CDR1 and CDR2: SGHNT and YYREEE (reference sequence). J was trimmed by 0 bases and V by 4 bases; bases with no gene match: 4. As DNA, the CDR3 is TGTGCCAGCAGCCCACAGGGGGCCACGAACACCGGGGAGCTGTTTTTT. It encodes CASSPQGATNTGELFF.

In this sample, this clonotype turned up many times. The rearrangement uses TRBV2 and TRBJ1-1; 8 bases are a match to TRBD1. Germline CDR1 and CDR2: SNHLY and FYNNEI. This CDR3 is 17 amino acids long. After removal of 2 bases from V and 0 bases from J, the junction contained 8 bases not matched to a gene. The chain's CDR3 is CASSEFGQGAMNTEAFF. The CDR3 DNA sequence: TGTGCCAGCAGTGAATTTGGGCAGGGGGCCATGAACACTGAAGCTTTCTTT.

This clonotype was seen ten or more times. The chain carries TRBV12-3 or TRBV12-4 and TRBJ2-7; possibly TRBD1 for D (7 bases). The CDR3 runs to 16 residues. V lost 3 bases to trimming and J lost 5 bases, with 20 bases between them. The CDR3 loop is CASSFYSGVGGHEQYF. The CDR3 DNA reads TGTGCCAGCAGTTTCTATTCGGGAGTAGGGGGCCACGAGCAGTACTTC.

This clonotype was picked up many times. V usage is TRBV5-1 and J usage is TRBJ2-5; no firm D call. CDR3 size: 15 residues. V lost 4 bases and J 2 bases, leaving 15 bases between the germline ends. CDR1 is SGHRS and CDR2 is YFSETQ in the germline V gene. CDR3: CASSPGTDVQETQYF. The DNA for the CDR3 is TGCGCCAGCAGCCCAGGTACGGACGTACAAGAGACCCAGTACTTC.

This clonotype occurred many times. The chain uses TRBV4-1 and TRBJ2-2, with D tentatively TRBD1 (6 bases). V lost 4 bases to trimming and J lost 0 bases, with 9 bases between them. This CDR3 has 15 residues. In germline, CDR1 is MGHRA, CDR2 YSYEKL. The CDR3, as DNA: TGCGCCAGCAGCCCCCGACAGGCGAACACCGGGGAGCTGTTTTTT. Translated, it gives CASSPRQANTGELFF.

This clonotype was seen repeatedly, ten times or more. The chain recombines TRBV27 with TRBJ1-6; D is possibly TRBD1 (5 bases). The V end was cut by 6 bases, the J end by 1 base, with 13 bases between. CDR1 and CDR2 (germline): MNHEY, SMNVEV (reference sequence). The length of the CDR3 is 16 residues. The DNA of the CDR3 is TGTGCCAGCAGCCGTGAGGGGTGGTCCTATAATTCACCCCTCCACTTT. This encodes CASSREGWSYNSPLHF.

This clonotype was seen repeatedly, ten times or more. V gene TRBV13 combines with J gene TRBJ2-5; tentative D call: TRBD2 (7 bases). The CDR3 spans 15 residues. Germline assignment: CDR1 PRHDT and CDR2 FYEKMQ (reference sequence). V lost 3 bases and J lost 1, with 12 bases in between. Here the CDR3 reads CASSLRGTFQETQYF. Here the CDR3 DNA reads TGTGCCAGCAGCTTGCGGGGGACATTCCAAGAGACCCAGTACTTC.

In this sample, this clonotype turned up many times. J is TRBJ1-4 and V is TRBV18; D gene ambiguous. The CDR3 sequence is 14 residues long. Trimming pared 3 bases from V and 7 bases from J, leaving 12 bases between. Germline loops: CDR1 KGHSH, CDR2 LQKENI. CDR3 DNA: TGTGCCAGCTCACCGGAAAGGGCAAGTGAAAAACTGTTTTTT. It specifies CASSPERASEKLFF.

The table lists this clonotype with many counts. V usage is TRBV12-3 or TRBV12-4 and J usage is TRBJ1-2; 7 positions match TRBD1. The V segment lost 5 bases and the J segment 4 bases; nucleotides outside the gene matches: 4. This CDR3 spans 13 amino acids. This CDR3 reads CASSDRVGYGYTF. The CDR3 DNA follows: TGTGCCAGCAGTGACAGGGTGGGCTATGGCTACACCTTC.

This clonotype was seen a few times. The J gene is TRBJ1-1, the V gene TRBV18; tentatively, D is TRBD1 (6 bases). This CDR3 region has 14 residues. Per germline, CDR1 KGHSH and CDR2 LQKENI. V was pared by 6 bases and J by 4 bases, with 15 bases between. CDR3 nucleotides: TGTGCCAGCTCGGGGCAGGGGCCGAGCACTGAAGCTTTCTTT. It codes for CASSGQGPSTEAFF.

The V call is TRBV7-2, the J call TRBJ2-3; unclear D gene. V was shortened by 0 bases and J by 7 bases, with 2 bases between the two germline ends. The CDR3 runs to 11 residues. Per germline, CDR1 SGHTA and CDR2 FQGNSA. The CDR3 coding sequence is TGTGCCAGCAGCTTAGCGAATACGCAGTATTTT. Translated: CASSLANTQYF.

In its sample, this clonotype was seen many times. The chain is built from TRBV5-6 and TRBJ2-1, with D perhaps matching TRBD1 (6 bases). Deletions cut 4 bases from V and 8 bases from J, with 25 bases between. This CDR3 spans 17 amino acids. CDR1 and CDR2 (germline): SGHDT, YYEEEE. CDR3 protein: CASSRRKTGRAADEQFF. The DNA of the CDR3 is TGTGCCAGCAGCCGCCGGAAGACAGGTCGGGCGGCAGATGAGCAGTTCTTC.

This clonotype was counted ten times or more. The chain has TRBV20-1 and TRBJ2-4, with a tentative D call TRBD2 (5 bases). Per the germline V gene, CDR1 is DFQATT and CDR2 is SNEGSKA (reference sequence). The V and J ends lost 6 bases and 2 bases respectively, with 14 bases between them. The CDR3 is 14 residues long. The CDR3 sequence is CSATPPDSKNIQYF. CDR3 DNA: TGCAGTGCCACCCCCCCGGACTCCAAAAACATTCAGTACTTC.

The sample holds a few counts of this clonotype. V is TRBV29-1 and J is TRBJ1-2; D unresolved. The CDR3 contains 8 residues. Trimming left V 3 bases short and J 7 bases short, with 0 bases between. CDR1 SQVTM and CDR2 ANQGSEA come from the germline V gene. As DNA, the CDR3 is TGCAGCGTTGATGGCTACACCTTC. Protein: CSVDGYTF. Based on the CDR3 plus reference TRBV29-1 and TRBJ1-2, the full variable domain is SAVISQKPSRDICQRGTSLTIQCQVDSQVTMMFWYRQQPGQSLTLIATANQGSEATYESGFVIDKFPISRPNLTFSTLTVSNMSPEDSSIYLCSVDGYTFGSGTRLTVV.

This clonotype was found many times. The gene calls are TRBV7-2 and TRBJ2-1; perhaps TRBD1 as D (7 bases). Germline V gene data show CDR1 as SGHTA and CDR2 as FQGNSA. The CDR3 length is 15 residues. Trimming pared 0 bases from V and 7 bases from J, leaving 13 bases between. The CDR3 DNA is TGTGCCAGCAGCTTAGCGGCGACAGGGAGGAATGAGCAGTTCTTC. It codes for CASSLAATGRNEQFF.

Details on this clonotype: This clone may be a read error of a much larger clone one base away. V gene TRBV4-2 combines with J gene TRBJ2-1; a weak D match, TRBD2 (7 bases). Per germline, CDR1 LGHNA and CDR2 YNFKEQ. Trimming removed 4 bases at V and 2 bases at J, with 24 bases between. The CDR3 length is 19 residues. CDR3 DNA: TGTGCCAGCAGCCCTCCTAGGGGGGGGGAGGGATACCCCTACAATGAGCAGTTCTTC. Translated: CASSPPRGGEGYPYNEQFF.

This clonotype was counted ten times or more. The V call is TRBV10-3, the J call TRBJ1-1; 10 nucleotides line up with TRBD1. The trim removed 6 bases at V and 8 bases at J, leaving 6 bases unmatched. Germline assignment: CDR1 ENHRY and CDR2 SYGVKD. This CDR3 spans 13 amino acids. CDR3 protein: CAISDRGLKEAFF. In DNA, the CDR3 is TGTGCCATCAGCGACAGGGGGCTCAAGGAAGCTTTCTTT.

The CDR3 spells CASSSWGEEHYEQYF. The CDR3 DNA reads TGTGCCAGCAGTTCATGGGGGGAAGAGCACTACGAGCAGTACTTC. The chain employs TRBV28 and TRBJ2-7; weak D call: TRBD2 (6 bases). Looked up from germline, CDR1 is MDHEN and CDR2 is SYDVKM. V was cut by 4 bases and J by 3 bases, with 16 bases left in between. This CDR3 contains 15 residues.

This clonotype was counted only a few times. This chain joins TRBV24-1 and TRBJ2-3; 8 bases are shared with TRBD2. V trimming: 5 bases; J trimming: 1 base; junction bases outside the gene matches: 4. The CDR3 spans 15 residues. CDR1 and CDR2 from the germline V gene are KGHDR and SFDVKD. The DNA for the CDR3 is TGTGCCACCAGTGTTGGCGGGGGGCGCACAGATACGCAGTATTTT. Its protein product is CATSVGGGRTDTQYF.

This clonotype has at least ten counts. The rearrangement links TRBV4-1 to TRBJ2-1; tentatively, D is TRBD1 or TRBD2 (5 bases each). The CDR3 sequence is 16 residues long. Germline V gives CDR1 MGHRA, CDR2 YSYEKL. Trimming shortened V by 1 base and J by 0 bases, and 10 bases separated the two germline ends. The CDR3 DNA sequence: TGCGCCAGCAGCCAAGTTGGGGGACCCTCCTACAATGAGCAGTTCTTC. Translation: CASSQVGGPSYNEQFF.

Comments on this clonotype: A much bigger clone sits one base away, suggesting this may be a read error. The rearrangement links TRBV5-1 to TRBJ2-4; no firm D call. Germline V CDR1 and CDR2: SGHRS, YFSETQ. The CDR3 loop spans 15 amino acids. CDR3 DNA sequence: TGCGCCAGCAGCTCTTCATCAACGCGGAAAAACATTCAGTCCTTC. Its translation: CASSSSSTRKNIQSF.

The rearrangement uses TRBV10-3 and TRBJ2-7, with unresolved D. CDR1 is ENHRY and CDR2 is SYGVKD in the germline V gene. The V end lost 3 bases, the J end lost 0 bases, and 9 bases lay between the germline ends. The CDR3 length is 14 residues. As DNA, the CDR3 is TGTGCCATCAGTGACCTCGATTACTCCTACGAGCAGTACTTC. This gives the protein CAISDLDYSYEQYF.

The chain carries TRBV7-2 and TRBJ2-3; the D gene is possibly TRBD1 (6 bases). The CDR3 spans 14 residues. The V end was cut by 8 bases, the J end by 3 bases, with 15 bases between. CDR1 is SGHTA and CDR2 is FQGNSA in the germline V gene. This chain's CDR3 is CASLRGIETDTQYF. The CDR3 DNA sequence: TGTGCCAGCTTGAGGGGGATTGAGACAGATACGCAGTATTTT. The full variable domain, in which reference TRBV7-2 and TRBJ2-3 provide the parts outside the CDR3, is GAGVSQSPSNKVTEKGKDVELRCDPISGHTALYWYRQSLGQGLEFLIYFQGNSAPDKSGLPSDRFSAERTGGSVSTLTIQRTQQEDSAVYLCASLRGIETDTQYFGPGTRLTVL.

This clonotype was counted many times. The V gene is TRBV5-1, the J gene TRBJ2-3; 7 bases agree with TRBD1. Germline values: CDR1 SGHRS, CDR2 YFSETQ. The CDR3 is made up of 15 amino acids. Unmatched junction bases numbered 12, after V lost 6 bases and J lost 5 bases. The CDR3 sequence is CASTQGTVREDTQYF. The CDR3 nucleotides read TGCGCCAGCACCCAGGGGACAGTTCGGGAAGATACGCAGTATTTT.

This clonotype was counted at least ten times. The CDR3 loop reads CASSPGGSGGAYNEQFF. Here the CDR3 DNA reads TGTGCCAGCAGCCCGGGGGGTAGCGGGGGGGCCTACAATGAGCAGTTCTTC. V usage is TRBV7-2 and J usage is TRBJ2-1, with TRBD2 identical over 11 bases. This CDR3 has 17 amino acids. J gave up 2 bases and V 5 bases, and 8 bases lay outside the gene matches. The germline V gene has CDR1 SGHTA and CDR2 FQGNSA.

This clonotype has at least ten counts. The chain couples TRBV5-1 to TRBJ1-6; D might be TRBD1 (6 bases). The CDR3 has 15 amino acids. Trimming removed 0 bases from V and 9 bases from J, with 13 bases in between. Germline V gives CDR1 SGHRS, CDR2 YFSETQ. CDR3 residues: CASSLEQTRGSPLHF. The CDR3 coding sequence is TGCGCCAGCAGCTTGGAACAAACCAGGGGTTCACCCCTCCACTTT.